This T cell receptor beta chain originates from a study of brain metastases from non-small cell lung cancer. Study results and limitations: T-cell clones appeared expanded in nearly 65% of brain metastases relative to matched primary tumors. Metastases had sparse T cells but largely shared repertoires with primaries. T-cell infiltration was lower in brain metastases than primaries (P < 0.001).

Remarks on this clone: Its antigen is as yet unknown.

Generated by immunoSEQ multiplex PCR, the TCRdb table keeps only in-frame clones and is missing some. The sample consists of several thousand clones, 65% to 90% of them appearing once. The germline V gene has CDR1 SGDLS and CDR2 YYNGEE. The CDR3 spans 15 residues. V gave up 0 bases and J gave up 0 bases, with 6 bases separating them. This sequence was found in a donor aged 40 or over with non-small cell lung cancer. The sample comprised primary lung tumor tissue. The chain couples TRBV9 to TRBJ1-4; D unclear. CDR3: CASSVGPATNEKLFF. In nucleotides, the CDR3 is TGTGCCAGCAGCGTAGGCCCGGCAACTAATGAAAAACTGTTTTTT.